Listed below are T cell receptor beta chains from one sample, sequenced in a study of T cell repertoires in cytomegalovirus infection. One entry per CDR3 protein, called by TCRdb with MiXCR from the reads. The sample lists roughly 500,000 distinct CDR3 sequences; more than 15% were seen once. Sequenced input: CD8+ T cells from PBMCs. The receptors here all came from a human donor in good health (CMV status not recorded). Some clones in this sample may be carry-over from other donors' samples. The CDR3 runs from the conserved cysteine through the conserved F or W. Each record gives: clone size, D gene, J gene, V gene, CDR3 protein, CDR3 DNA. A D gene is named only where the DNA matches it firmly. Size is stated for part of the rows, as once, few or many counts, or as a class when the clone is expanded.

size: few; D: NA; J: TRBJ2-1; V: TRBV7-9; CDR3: CASSPAPRAEQFF; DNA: TGTGCCAGCAGTCCCGCCCCACGGGCTGAGCAGTTCTTC
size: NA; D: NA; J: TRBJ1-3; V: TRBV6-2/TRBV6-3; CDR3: CASSPVGGHGNTIYF; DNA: TGTGCCAGCAGCCCTGTAGGGGGGCACGGAAACACCATATATTTT
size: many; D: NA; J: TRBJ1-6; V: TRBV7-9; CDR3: CASSLGHRSEIYNSPLHF; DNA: TGTGCCAGCAGCTTAGGTCACAGGAGTGAGATCTATAATTCACCCCTCCACTTT
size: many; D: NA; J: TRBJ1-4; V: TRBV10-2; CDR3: CASSEFPQTNEKLFF; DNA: TGCGCCAGCAGTGAGTTTCCCCAGACTAATGAAAAACTGTTTTTT
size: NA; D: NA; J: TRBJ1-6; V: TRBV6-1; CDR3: CASTPPSYNSPLHF; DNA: TGTGCCAGCACCCCCCCCTCCTATAATTCACCCCTCCACTTT
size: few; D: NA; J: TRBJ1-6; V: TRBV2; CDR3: CASRPTDYNSPLHF; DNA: TGTGCCAGCAGACCTACAGATTATAATTCACCCCTCCACTTT
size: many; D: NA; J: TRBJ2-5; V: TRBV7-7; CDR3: CASSPDSIQETQYF; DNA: TGTGCTAGCAGCCCGGACAGCATCCAAGAGACCCAGTACTTC
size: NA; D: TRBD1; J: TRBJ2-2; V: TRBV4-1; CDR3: CASSLRTGRYTGELCF; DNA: TGTGCCAGCAGCCTCCGGACAGGGAGGTACACCGGGGAGCTGTGTTTT
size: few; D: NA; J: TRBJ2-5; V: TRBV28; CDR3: CASSFIPMDRNQETQYF; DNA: TGTGCCAGCAGTTTTATCCCCATGGACAGAAACCAAGAGACCCAGTACTTC
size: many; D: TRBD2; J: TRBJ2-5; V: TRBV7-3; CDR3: CASSRQQTSGRSETQYF; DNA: TGTGCCAGCAGCCGCCAACAGACTAGCGGGAGGTCAGAGACCCAGTACTTC
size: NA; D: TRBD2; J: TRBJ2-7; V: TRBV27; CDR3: CASSLATSAEQYF; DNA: TGTGCCAGCAGTTTGGCTACTAGCGCCGAGCAGTACTTC
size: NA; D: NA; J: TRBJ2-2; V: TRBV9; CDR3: CASSVGGAGELFF; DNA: TGTGCCAGCAGCGTAGGGGGGGCCGGGGAGCTGTTTTTT
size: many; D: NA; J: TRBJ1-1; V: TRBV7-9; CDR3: CASSAPLEGIAAFF; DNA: TGTGCCAGCAGCGCCCCCTTGGAGGGGATCGCCGCTTTCTTT
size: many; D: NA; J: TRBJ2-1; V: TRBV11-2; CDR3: CASSLRFSRRHSYNEQFF; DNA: TGTGCCAGCAGCTTAAGGTTCTCCAGGCGTCATTCCTACAATGAGCAGTTCTTC
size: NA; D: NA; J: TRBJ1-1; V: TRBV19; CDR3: CASSIGAREAFF; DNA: TGTGCCAGTAGTATAGGGGCCCGTGAAGCTTTCTTT
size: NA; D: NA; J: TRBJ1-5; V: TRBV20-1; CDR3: CSVPRRDNLNQPQHF; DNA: TGCAGTGTCCCCCGCCGGGACAACCTTAATCAGCCCCAGCATTTT
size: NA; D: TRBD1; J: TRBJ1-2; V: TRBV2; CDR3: CASRDRYLPMAGYTF; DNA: TGTGCCAGCAGGGACAGGTACCTCCCAATGGCTGGCTACACCTTC
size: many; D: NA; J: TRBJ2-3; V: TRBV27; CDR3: CASSLDGDTQYF; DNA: TGTGCCAGCAGTTTAGATGGAGATACGCAGTATTTT
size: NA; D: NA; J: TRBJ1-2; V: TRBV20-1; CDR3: CSARDVRIAYGYTF; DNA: TGCAGTGCTAGAGATGTACGGATTGCCTATGGCTACACCTTC
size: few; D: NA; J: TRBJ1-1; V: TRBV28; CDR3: CASSLWGGGPTEAFF; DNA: TGTGCCAGCAGTTTATGGGGGGGGGGTCCGACTGAAGCTTTCTTT
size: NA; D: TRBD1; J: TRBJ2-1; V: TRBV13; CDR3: CASTSLDRDEQFF; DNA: TGTGCCAGCACCTCCCTGGACAGGGATGAGCAGTTCTTC
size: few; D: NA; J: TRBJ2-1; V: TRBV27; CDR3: CASSSGGIYNEQFF; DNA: TGTGCCAGCAGTTCTGGCGGGATATACAATGAGCAGTTCTTC
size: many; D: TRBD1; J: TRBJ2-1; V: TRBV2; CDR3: CASSDGQGYNEQFF; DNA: TGTGCCAGCAGTGACGGACAGGGATACAATGAGCAGTTCTTC
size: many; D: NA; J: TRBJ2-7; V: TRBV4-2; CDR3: CASSQDQDDEQYF; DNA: TGTGCCAGCAGCCAAGATCAGGACGACGAGCAGTACTTC
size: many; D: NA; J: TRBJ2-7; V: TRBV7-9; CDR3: CASSGQEYRDGVHEQYF; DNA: TGTGCCAGCAGCGGGCAAGAGTACCGGGACGGAGTCCACGAGCAGTACTTC
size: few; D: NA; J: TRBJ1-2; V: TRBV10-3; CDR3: CAISESRGGNYGYTF; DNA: TGTGCCATCAGTGAGAGCAGGGGAGGTAACTATGGCTACACCTTC
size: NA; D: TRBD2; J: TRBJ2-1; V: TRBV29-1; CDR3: CSVSPGLAGPLNEQFF; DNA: TGCAGCGTCAGCCCCGGACTAGCGGGGCCATTAAATGAGCAGTTCTTC
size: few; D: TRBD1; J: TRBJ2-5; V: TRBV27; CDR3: CASRGQGEETQYF; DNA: TGTGCCAGCAGAGGACAGGGCGAAGAGACCCAGTACTTC
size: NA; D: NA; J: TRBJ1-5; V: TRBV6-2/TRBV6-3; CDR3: CASRPQGRNQPQHF; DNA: TGTGCCAGCAGGCCACAGGGACGCAATCAGCCCCAGCATTTT
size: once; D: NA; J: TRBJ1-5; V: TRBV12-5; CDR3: CASGLVWGGNQPQHF; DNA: TGTGCTAGTGGTTTGGTCTGGGGGGGCAATCAGCCCCAGCATTTT
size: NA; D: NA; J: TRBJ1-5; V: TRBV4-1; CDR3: CASSLEQGYSNQPQHF; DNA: TGCGCCAGCAGCCTCGAACAGGGCTATAGCAATCAGCCCCAGCATTTT